One and the same sample provided the 10 T cell receptor beta chains below, sequenced in a study of beta chain features in type 1 diabetes. Sequencing targeted expressed TCRB transcripts, as all isolated RNA had been reverse transcribed. TCRdb keeps only in-frame clones here, not all; method: immunoSEQ multiplex PCR. The data contain approximately 250,000 clones, over 12% of them seen just once; the ten biggest clones take up roughly 0.024%. Sequenced input: naive CD4+ T cells from blood. These receptors were taken from a woman in her thirties or forties in good health.

The V gene is TRBV19, the J gene TRBJ1-1, with 11 nucleotides matching TRBD1. This CDR3 has 15 residues. Germline loops: CDR1 LNHDA, CDR2 SQIVND (reference sequence). Unmatched junction bases numbered 15, after V lost 7 bases and J lost 11 bases. This CDR3 is CASTLGQGATDVAFF. The CDR3 region has the DNA TGTGCCAGTACCCTAGGACAGGGGGCCACCGACGTGGCTTTCTTT.

The chain employs TRBV4-3 and TRBJ2-5, with TRBD2 matching 8 bases. Trimming at V came to 1 base and at J to 1 base, leaving 5 bases not matched to a gene. Germline values: CDR1 LGHNA, CDR2 YSLEER. CDR3 length equals 16 residues. CDR3 residues: CASSQVSTSGQETQYF. The CDR3 nucleotides read TGCGCCAGCAGCCAAGTATCCACTAGCGGCCAAGAGACCCAGTACTTC.

The chain carries TRBV18 and TRBJ2-7; D not resolved. V was trimmed by 3 bases and J by 4 bases, leaving 10 bases between them. The CDR3 has 13 residues. Germline V lookup: CDR1 KGHSH, CDR2 LQKENI. The CDR3 reads CASSPSETYEQYF. The CDR3 region has the DNA TGTGCCAGCTCACCGTCGGAGACTTACGAGCAGTACTTC.

This clone showed up just a few times. The V gene is TRBV19, the J gene TRBJ1-5; 8 bases are a match to TRBD1. This CDR3 contains 15 residues. J gave up 6 bases and V 7 bases, and 11 bases lay outside the gene matches. Germline CDR1 and CDR2: LNHDA and SQIVND (reference sequence). The CDR3 bases are TGTGCCAGTACTTTAGAGGTTACAGGGGGTCAGCCCCAGCATTTT. Translating it yields CASTLEVTGGQPQHF.

The V call is TRBV10-1, the J call TRBJ2-2; 7 nucleotides line up with TRBD1. CDR1 is WNHNN, CDR2 SYGVQD, per germline (reference sequence). The J segment lost 3 bases and the V segment lost 6 bases, leaving 7 bases of the junction unmatched. This CDR3 has 15 residues. Here the CDR3 DNA reads TGCGCCAGCAGGGATGACAGGGCAGACACCGGGGAGCTGTTTTTT. Translation gives CASRDDRADTGELFF.

The chain uses TRBV5-1 and TRBJ1-2; D remains unclear. V lost 1 base to trimming and J lost 5 bases, with 15 bases between them. CDR1 and CDR2 from the germline V gene are SGHRS and YFSETQ. CDR3 length: 15 amino acids. The CDR3 reads CASSLSAGLNYGYTF. For the CDR3, the DNA is TGCGCCAGCAGCTTGTCGGCGGGGTTAAATTATGGCTACACCTTC.

There are a few counts of this clone. The V call is TRBV27, the J call TRBJ2-7, with 7 bases matching TRBD1. Trimming removed 4 bases from V and 7 bases from J; junction bases left unmatched: 10. The CDR3 is made up of 14 amino acids. Germline values: CDR1 MNHEY, CDR2 SMNVEV (reference sequence). The CDR3 nucleotides are TGTGCCAGCAGTTCGGAGGACAGGTCGGAGGAGCAGTACTTC. Its translation: CASSSEDRSEEQYF.

DNA of the CDR3: TGTGCCAGTAGTGAACAGGGCCGGGGCAATCAGCCCCAGCATTTT. Translation: CASSEQGRGNQPQHF. The chain has TRBV19 and TRBJ1-5, with D possibly matching TRBD1 (6 bases). CDR3 length: 15 residues. Trimming stripped 5 bases from V and 2 bases from J, with 13 bases between. Germline-derived CDR1 and CDR2 are LNHDA and SQIVND (reference sequence).

V is TRBV5-1 and J is TRBJ2-2, with a possible D match to TRBD2 (6 bases). The germline V gene encodes CDR1 SGHRS and CDR2 YFSETQ. This CDR3 is 18 amino acids long. Trimming removed 4 bases at V and 4 bases at J, with 23 bases between. CDR3 loop: CASSRPMEGQGRTGELFF. DNA of the CDR3: TGCGCCAGCAGCCGCCCCATGGAGGGGCAGGGTCGCACCGGGGAGCTGTTTTTT.

The V and J genes are TRBV21-1 and TRBJ1-1. TRBV21-1 is an annotated pseudogene. This CDR3 is 13 amino acids long. This CDR3 is CARELLYHTEAFF. The CDR3 DNA reads as TGTGCCAGGGAACTACTCTACCACACTGAAGCTTTCTTT.